The sequence of this T cell receptor beta chain was determined in a study of regulatory T cells in long-lasting Graves disease. Time point reported: newly diagnosed GD, antithyroid drugs for less than 3 months. The authors made the TCR library using RNA they extracted from PBMCs. Patients came from an endocrinology department in Xi'an, China. Relying on iRepertoire HTBI primers and Arm-PCR of CDR3 regions, the team built TCR beta libraries. A single record per CDR3 protein comes from TCRdb applying MiXCR to the multiplex PCR reads. The data hold more than 400,000 distinct CDR3 sequences, with around 15% observed a single time. This clonotype was observed many times. The same data also contributed to another study, on T cells in Graves' hyperthyroidism and ophthalmopathy. Per that study: Clonotypes that were expanded in thyroid above 0.001 mostly appeared in blood too.

Sequences were derived from peripheral blood mononuclear cells (PBMCs), sampled at new diagnosis, from a patient treated with antithyroid drugs. The sequence came from a man aged 35 to 55 with Graves disease.

The CDR3 bases are TGTGCCAGCAGCTACCGGGGGCGGGAGTCCGCAGATACGCAGTATTTT. Protein: CASSYRGRESADTQYF. The genes are TRBV11-2 and TRBJ2-3; tentative D call: TRBD2 (7 bases). Germline CDR1 reads SGHAT; CDR2 reads FQNNGV. V was shortened by 4 bases and J by 4 bases, with 18 bases between the two germline ends. The CDR3 extends over 16 amino acids.